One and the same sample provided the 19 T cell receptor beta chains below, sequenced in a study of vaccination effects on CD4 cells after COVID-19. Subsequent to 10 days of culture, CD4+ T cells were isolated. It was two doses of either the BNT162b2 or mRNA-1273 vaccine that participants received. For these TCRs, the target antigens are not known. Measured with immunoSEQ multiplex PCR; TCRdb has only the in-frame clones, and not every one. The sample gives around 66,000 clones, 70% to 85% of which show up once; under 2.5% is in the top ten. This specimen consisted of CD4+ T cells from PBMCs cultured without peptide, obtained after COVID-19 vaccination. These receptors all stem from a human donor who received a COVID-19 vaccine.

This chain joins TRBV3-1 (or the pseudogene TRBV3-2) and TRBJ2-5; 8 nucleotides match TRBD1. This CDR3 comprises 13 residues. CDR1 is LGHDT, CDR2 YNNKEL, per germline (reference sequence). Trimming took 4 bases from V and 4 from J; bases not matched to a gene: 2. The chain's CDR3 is CASSRQGAETQYF. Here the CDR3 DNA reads TGTGCCAGCAGCCGGCAGGGGGCAGAGACCCAGTACTTC.

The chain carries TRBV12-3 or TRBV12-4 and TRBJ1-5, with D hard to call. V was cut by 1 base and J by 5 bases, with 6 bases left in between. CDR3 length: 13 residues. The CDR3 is CASSLDRDQPQHF. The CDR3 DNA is TGTGCCAGCAGTTTAGACAGAGATCAGCCCCAGCATTTT.

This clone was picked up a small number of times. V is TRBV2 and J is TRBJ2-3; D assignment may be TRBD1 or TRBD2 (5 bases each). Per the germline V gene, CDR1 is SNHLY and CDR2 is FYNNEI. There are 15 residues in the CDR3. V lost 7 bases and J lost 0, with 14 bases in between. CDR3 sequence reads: CASMMSWGSTDTQYF. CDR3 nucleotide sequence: TGTGCCAGCATGATGAGCTGGGGGAGCACAGATACGCAGTATTTT.

CDR3 residues: CASSQGGGSSPLHF. The DNA for the CDR3 is TGTGCCAGCAGCCAAGGTGGAGGTAGTTCACCCCTCCACTTT. The chain employs TRBV14 and TRBJ1-6, with unresolved D. The ends were cut back, 1 base at V and 9 bases at J, with 10 bases in the middle. This CDR3 is built from 14 residues. The germline V gene encodes CDR1 SGHDN and CDR2 FVKESK. Based on the CDR3 plus reference TRBV14 and TRBJ1-6, the full variable domain is EAGVTQFPSHSVIEKGQTVTLRCDPISGHDNLYWYRRVMGKEIKFLLHFVKESKQDESGMPNNRFLAERTGGTYSTLKVQPAELEDSGVYFCASSQGGGSSPLHFGNGTRLTVT.

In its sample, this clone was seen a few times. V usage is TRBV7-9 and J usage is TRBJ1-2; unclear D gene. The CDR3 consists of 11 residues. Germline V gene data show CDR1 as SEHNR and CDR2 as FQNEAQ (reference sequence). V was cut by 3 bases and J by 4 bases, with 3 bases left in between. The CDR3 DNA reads TGTGCCAGCAGCTTCAGCTATGGCTACACCTTC. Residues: CASSFSYGYTF.

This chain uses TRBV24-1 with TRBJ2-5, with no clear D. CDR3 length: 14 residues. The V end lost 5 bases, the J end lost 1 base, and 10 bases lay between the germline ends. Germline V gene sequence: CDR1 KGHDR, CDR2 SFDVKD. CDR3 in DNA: TGTGCCACCAGTGTCGCAGGAAGCCAAGAGACCCAGTACTTC. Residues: CATSVAGSQETQYF.

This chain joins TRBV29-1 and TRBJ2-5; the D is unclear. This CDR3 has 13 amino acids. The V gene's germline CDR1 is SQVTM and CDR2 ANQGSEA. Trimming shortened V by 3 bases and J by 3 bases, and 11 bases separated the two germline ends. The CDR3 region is CSVDWGNKETQYF. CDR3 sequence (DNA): TGCAGCGTTGATTGGGGAAACAAAGAGACCCAGTACTTC.

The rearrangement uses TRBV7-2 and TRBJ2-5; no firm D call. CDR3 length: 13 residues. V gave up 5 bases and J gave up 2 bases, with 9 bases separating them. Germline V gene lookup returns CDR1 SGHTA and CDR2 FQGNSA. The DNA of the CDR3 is TGTGCCAGCAGCCCCTCGGTACAAGAGACCCAGTACTTC. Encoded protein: CASSPSVQETQYF.

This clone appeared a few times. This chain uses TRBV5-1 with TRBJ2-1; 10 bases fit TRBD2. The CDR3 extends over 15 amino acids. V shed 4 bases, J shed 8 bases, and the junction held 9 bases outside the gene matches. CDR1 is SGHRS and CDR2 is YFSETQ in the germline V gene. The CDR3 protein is CASSLTGTSVDEQFF. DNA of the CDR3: TGCGCCAGCAGCCTAACCGGGACTAGCGTGGATGAGCAGTTCTTC.

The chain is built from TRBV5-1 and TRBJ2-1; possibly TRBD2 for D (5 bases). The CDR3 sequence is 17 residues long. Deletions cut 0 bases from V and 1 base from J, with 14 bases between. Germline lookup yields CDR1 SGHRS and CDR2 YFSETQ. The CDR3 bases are TGCGCCAGCAGCTTGGAAACGGGATTGAGGTCCTACAATGAGCAGTTCTTC. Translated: CASSLETGLRSYNEQFF.

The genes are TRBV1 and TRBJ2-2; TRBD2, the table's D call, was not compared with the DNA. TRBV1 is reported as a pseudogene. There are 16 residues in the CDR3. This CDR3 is CTSSPGLAIYTGELFF. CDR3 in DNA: TGCACCAGCAGCCCCGGACTAGCCATTTACACCGGGGAGCTGTTTTTT.

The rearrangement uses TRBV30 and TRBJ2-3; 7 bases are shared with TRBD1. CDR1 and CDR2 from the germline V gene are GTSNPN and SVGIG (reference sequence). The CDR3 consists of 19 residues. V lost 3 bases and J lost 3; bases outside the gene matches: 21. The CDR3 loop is CAWSSGRSGDRVLTDTQYF. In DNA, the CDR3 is TGTGCCTGGAGCTCCGGCCGTTCCGGAGACAGGGTCCTGACAGATACGCAGTATTTT.

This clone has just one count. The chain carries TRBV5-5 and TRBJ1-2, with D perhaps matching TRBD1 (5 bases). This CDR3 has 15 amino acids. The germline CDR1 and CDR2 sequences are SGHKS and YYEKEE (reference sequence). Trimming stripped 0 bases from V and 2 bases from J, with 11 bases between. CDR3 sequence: CASSLGPDTNYGYTF. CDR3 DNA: TGTGCCAGCAGCTTGGGACCGGACACAAACTATGGCTACACCTTC. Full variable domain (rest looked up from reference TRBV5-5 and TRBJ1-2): DAGVTQSPTHLIKTRGQQVTLRCSPISGHKSVSWYQQVLGQGPQFIFQYYEKEERGRGNFPDRFSARQFPNYSSELNVNALLLGDSALYLCASSLGPDTNYGYTFGSGTRLTVV.

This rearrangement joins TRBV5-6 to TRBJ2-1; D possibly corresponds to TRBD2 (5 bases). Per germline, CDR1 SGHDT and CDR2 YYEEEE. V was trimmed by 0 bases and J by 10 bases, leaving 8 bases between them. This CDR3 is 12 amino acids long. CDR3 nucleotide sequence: TGTGCCAGCAGCTTGGACACGGGGGAGCAGTTCTTC. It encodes CASSLDTGEQFF.

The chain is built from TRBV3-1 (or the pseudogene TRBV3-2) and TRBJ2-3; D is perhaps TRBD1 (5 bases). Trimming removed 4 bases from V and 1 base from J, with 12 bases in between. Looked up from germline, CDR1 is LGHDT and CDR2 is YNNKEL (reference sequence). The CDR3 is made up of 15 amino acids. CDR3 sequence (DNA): TGTGCCAGCAGCCCGACAGCACGGGGCACAGATACGCAGTATTTT. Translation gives CASSPTARGTDTQYF.

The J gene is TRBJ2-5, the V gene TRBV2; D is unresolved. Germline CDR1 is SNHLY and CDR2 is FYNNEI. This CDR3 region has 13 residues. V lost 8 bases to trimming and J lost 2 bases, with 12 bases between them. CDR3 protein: CASAGSTQETQYF. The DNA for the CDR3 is TGTGCCAGCGCCGGGTCAACTCAAGAGACCCAGTACTTC.

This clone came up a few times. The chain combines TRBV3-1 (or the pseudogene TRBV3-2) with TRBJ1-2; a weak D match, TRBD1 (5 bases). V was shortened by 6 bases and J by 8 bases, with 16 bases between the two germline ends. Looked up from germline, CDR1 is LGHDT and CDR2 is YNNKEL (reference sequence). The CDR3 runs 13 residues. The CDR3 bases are TGTGCCAGCAGTTATCAGGGAGATAAGGGCTACACCTTC. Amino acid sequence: CASSYQGDKGYTF.

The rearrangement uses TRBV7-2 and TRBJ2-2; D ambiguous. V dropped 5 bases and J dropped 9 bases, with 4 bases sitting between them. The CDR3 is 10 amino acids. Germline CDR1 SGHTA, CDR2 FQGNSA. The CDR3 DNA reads TGTGCCAGCAGCAACCGGGAGCTGTTTTTT. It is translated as CASSNRELFF. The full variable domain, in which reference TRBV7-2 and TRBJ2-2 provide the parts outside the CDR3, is GAGVSQSPSNKVTEKGKDVELRCDPISGHTALYWYRQSLGQGLEFLIYFQGNSAPDKSGLPSDRFSAERTGGSVSTLTIQRTQQEDSAVYLCASSNRELFFGEGSRLTVL.

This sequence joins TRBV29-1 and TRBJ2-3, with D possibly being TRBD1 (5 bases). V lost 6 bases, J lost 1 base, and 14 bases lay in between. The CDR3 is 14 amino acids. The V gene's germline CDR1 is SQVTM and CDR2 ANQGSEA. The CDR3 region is CSVDTGYGTDTQYF. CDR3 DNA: TGCAGCGTCGATACAGGTTACGGCACAGATACGCAGTATTTT.